A selection of T cell receptor beta chains follows, all from one sample in a study of blood T cell repertoires in COVID-19. Method: immunoSEQ multiplex PCR; TCRdb's copy keeps in-frame clones and lacks some. This sample has tens of thousands of clones, with approximately 87% found just once. Sequenced: peripheral blood. The receptors originated from a human donor in a cohort sampled during active COVID-19. Each CDR3 is given with its conserved first and last residue. Fields, in order: CDR3 protein, CDR3 DNA, V gene, J gene, D gene, clone size. The D gene is left open where the match is weak. Clone size is stated in some rows and not others, as once, few, many or a class when expanded.

CDR3 protein: CASSPSGNQPQHF; CDR3 DNA: TGTGCCAGCTCACCATCAGGCAATCAGCCCCAGCATTTT; V gene: TRBV18; J gene: TRBJ1-5; D gene: -; clone size: -
CDR3 protein: CASSPDSSYNSPLHF; CDR3 DNA: TGCGCCAGCAGCCCGGACAGCTCCTATAATTCACCCCTCCACTTT; V gene: TRBV5-1; J gene: TRBJ1-6; D gene: -; clone size: -
CDR3 protein: CASSQDRRQGFSYEQYF; CDR3 DNA: TGCGCCAGCAGCCAAGATCGGCGGCAGGGGTTCTCCTACGAGCAGTACTTC; V gene: TRBV4-1; J gene: TRBJ2-7; D gene: -; clone size: -
CDR3 protein: CASSQGSGFYNEQFF; CDR3 DNA: TGCGCCAGCAGCCAAGGTAGCGGGTTTTACAATGAGCAGTTCTTC; V gene: TRBV4-3; J gene: TRBJ2-1; D gene: TRBD2; clone size: once
CDR3 protein: CASSLANRVTYEQYF; CDR3 DNA: TGCGCCAGCAGCTTGGCAAACAGGGTGACCTACGAGCAGTACTTC; V gene: TRBV5-1; J gene: TRBJ2-7; D gene: -; clone size: -
CDR3 protein: CASSYSNPGLGTEAFF; CDR3 DNA: TGTGCCAGCAGTTACTCGAACCCAGGGTTGGGCACTGAAGCTTTCTTT; V gene: TRBV6-2/TRBV6-3; J gene: TRBJ1-1; D gene: -; clone size: few
CDR3 protein: CASSPRETQYF; CDR3 DNA: TGTGCCAGCAGTCCGAGGGAGACCCAGTACTTC; V gene: TRBV2; J gene: TRBJ2-5; D gene: -; clone size: -
CDR3 protein: CASSGQGHQPQHF; CDR3 DNA: TGTGCCAGCTCGGGACAGGGGCATCAGCCCCAGCATTTT; V gene: TRBV12-3/TRBV12-4; J gene: TRBJ1-5; D gene: TRBD1; clone size: -
CDR3 protein: CASSQQGGGQPQHF; CDR3 DNA: TGTGCCAGCAGCCAACAAGGGGGCGGTCAGCCCCAGCATTTT; V gene: TRBV3-1/TRBV3-2; J gene: TRBJ1-5; D gene: TRBD1; clone size: -
CDR3 protein: CASSLRGSGEQFF; CDR3 DNA: TGTGCCAGCAGCTTAAGGGGGTCCGGTGAGCAGTTCTTC; V gene: TRBV7-6; J gene: TRBJ2-1; D gene: -; clone size: -
CDR3 protein: CASDGGNEQYF; CDR3 DNA: TGTGCCAGCGATGGGGGGAACGAGCAGTACTTC; V gene: TRBV13; J gene: TRBJ2-7; D gene: -; clone size: -
CDR3 protein: CASSERGMGNYGYTF; CDR3 DNA: TGTGCCAGCAGTGAAAGGGGCATGGGTAACTATGGCTACACCTTC; V gene: TRBV25-1; J gene: TRBJ1-2; D gene: -; clone size: -
CDR3 protein: CASSLTWGRDSPLHF; CDR3 DNA: TGCGCCAGCAGCTTGACTTGGGGCCGAGATTCACCCCTCCACTTT; V gene: TRBV5-1; J gene: TRBJ1-6; D gene: -; clone size: few
CDR3 protein: CASKAGSGREQYF; CDR3 DNA: TGTGCCAGCAAGGCAGGCTCAGGGCGCGAGCAGTACTTC; V gene: TRBV7-2; J gene: TRBJ2-7; D gene: -; clone size: once
CDR3 protein: CAIRDRGSGANVLTF; CDR3 DNA: TGTGCCATACGGGACAGGGGTTCCGGGGCCAACGTCCTGACTTTC; V gene: TRBV7-7; J gene: TRBJ2-6; D gene: TRBD1; clone size: -
CDR3 protein: CAWILIASGGYTF; CDR3 DNA: TGTGCCTGGATTCTAATTGCGTCGGGTGGCTACACCTTC; V gene: TRBV30; J gene: TRBJ1-2; D gene: -; clone size: -
CDR3 protein: CASSAGYSTDTQYF; CDR3 DNA: TGTGCCAGCAGTGCAGGGTACAGCACAGATACGCAGTATTTT; V gene: TRBV6-2/TRBV6-3; J gene: TRBJ2-3; D gene: -; clone size: few
CDR3 protein: CASSHFLAGTLYNEQFF; CDR3 DNA: TGCGCCAGCAGCCACTTCTTAGCGGGGACCCTTTACAATGAGCAGTTCTTC; V gene: TRBV4-3; J gene: TRBJ2-1; D gene: TRBD2; clone size: -
CDR3 protein: CASSEGGGYGYTF; CDR3 DNA: TGTGCCAGCAGTGAGGGAGGGGGCTATGGCTACACCTTC; V gene: TRBV25-1; J gene: TRBJ1-2; D gene: -; clone size: -
CDR3 protein: CASSQGVSNQPQHF; CDR3 DNA: TGTGCCAGCTCGCAGGGGGTTAGCAATCAGCCCCAGCATTTT; V gene: TRBV18; J gene: TRBJ1-5; D gene: TRBD1; clone size: -
CDR3 protein: CASSPKQGAYEQYF; CDR3 DNA: TGTGCCAGCTCACCAAAGCAGGGGGCGTACGAGCAGTACTTC; V gene: TRBV18; J gene: TRBJ2-7; D gene: TRBD1; clone size: -
CDR3 protein: CASSQGTRGTEAFF; CDR3 DNA: TGTGCCAGCAGCCAAGGCACCCGCGGGACTGAAGCTTTCTTT; V gene: TRBV14; J gene: TRBJ1-1; D gene: -; clone size: -
CDR3 protein: CAWTLGLTSSGNTIYF; CDR3 DNA: TGTGCCTGGACCTTGGGACTGACGAGCTCTGGAAACACCATATATTTT; V gene: TRBV30; J gene: TRBJ1-3; D gene: -; clone size: -
CDR3 protein: CASSQSGTGLYGYTF; CDR3 DNA: TGTGCCAGCAGCCAGTCCGGGACAGGACTTTATGGCTACACCTTC; V gene: TRBV7-2; J gene: TRBJ1-2; D gene: TRBD1; clone size: -
CDR3 protein: CASSRQVGEETQYF; CDR3 DNA: TGTGCCAGCAGCCGACAGGTAGGGGAAGAGACCCAGTACTTC; V gene: TRBV3-1/TRBV3-2; J gene: TRBJ2-5; D gene: -; clone size: once
CDR3 protein: CASSQDRNSYNEQFF; CDR3 DNA: TGCGCCAGCAGCCAAGATCGTAACTCCTACAATGAGCAGTTCTTC; V gene: TRBV4-3; J gene: TRBJ2-1; D gene: -; clone size: -
CDR3 protein: CAISDHGTGGNTIYF; CDR3 DNA: TGTGCCATCAGTGACCACGGGACAGGTGGAAACACCATATATTTT; V gene: TRBV10-3; J gene: TRBJ1-3; D gene: TRBD1; clone size: few
CDR3 protein: CASSQEGAGNYNEQFF; CDR3 DNA: TGCGCCAGCAGCCAAGAGGGGGCAGGCAACTACAATGAGCAGTTCTTC; V gene: TRBV4-3; J gene: TRBJ2-1; D gene: -; clone size: -
CDR3 protein: CASSFLQGNTEAFF; CDR3 DNA: TGTGCCAGCAGCTTCCTACAGGGTAACACTGAAGCTTTCTTT; V gene: TRBV3-1/TRBV3-2; J gene: TRBJ1-1; D gene: -; clone size: -
CDR3 protein: CATGIAGSETQYF; CDR3 DNA: TGTGCCACGGGGATAGCTGGGAGCGAGACCCAGTACTTC; V gene: TRBV10-3; J gene: TRBJ2-5; D gene: -; clone size: once
CDR3 protein: CASSSPDRGDEKLFF; CDR3 DNA: TGTGCCAGCAGCTCCCCTGACAGGGGAGATGAAAAACTGTTTTTT; V gene: TRBV7-2; J gene: TRBJ1-4; D gene: TRBD1; clone size: -
CDR3 protein: CASSRLPQGRSDEQFF; CDR3 DNA: TGCGCCAGCAGCCGGCTACCACAGGGTCGTAGCGATGAGCAGTTCTTC; V gene: TRBV4-3; J gene: TRBJ2-1; D gene: -; clone size: -
CDR3 protein: CASSRSRGPEAFF; CDR3 DNA: TGTGCCAGCAGCCGAAGCAGGGGCCCTGAAGCTTTCTTT; V gene: TRBV11-2; J gene: TRBJ1-1; D gene: -; clone size: -
CDR3 protein: CASSSQSTGWGSPLHF; CDR3 DNA: TGTGCCAGCAGCTCACAATCCACAGGGTGGGGTTCACCCCTCCACTTT; V gene: TRBV5-5; J gene: TRBJ1-6; D gene: -; clone size: -
CDR3 protein: CASSPSAETQYF; CDR3 DNA: TGTGCCAGCAGCCCTTCAGCGGAGACCCAGTACTTC; V gene: TRBV7-9; J gene: TRBJ2-5; D gene: -; clone size: -
CDR3 protein: CASSEDSYHEQFF; CDR3 DNA: TGTGCCAGCAGTGAAGATAGTTACCATGAGCAGTTCTTC; V gene: TRBV2; J gene: TRBJ2-1; D gene: -; clone size: -
CDR3 protein: CASSQVGGQGEQYF; CDR3 DNA: TGTGCCAGCAGCCAGGTCGGAGGGCAAGGCGAGCAGTACTTC; V gene: TRBV3-1/TRBV3-2; J gene: TRBJ2-7; D gene: -; clone size: -
CDR3 protein: CAIEGRAGGGWTQYF; CDR3 DNA: TGTGCCATCGAGGGTAGGGCGGGGGGAGGTTGGACCCAGTACTTC; V gene: TRBV6-5; J gene: TRBJ2-5; D gene: TRBD2; clone size: -
CDR3 protein: CASSDGTGNQPQHF; CDR3 DNA: TGCGCCAGCAGTGATGGGACAGGGAATCAGCCCCAGCATTTT; V gene: TRBV10-2; J gene: TRBJ1-5; D gene: TRBD1; clone size: few
CDR3 protein: CASRTSQNTEAFF; CDR3 DNA: TGTGCCAGCAGGACATCTCAGAACACTGAAGCTTTCTTT; V gene: TRBV6-6; J gene: TRBJ1-1; D gene: -; clone size: -
CDR3 protein: CASSQGGRKKQYF; CDR3 DNA: TGTGCCAGCAGCCAGGGGGGGCGGAAAAAGCAGTACTTC; V gene: TRBV3-1/TRBV3-2; J gene: TRBJ2-7; D gene: -; clone size: -
CDR3 protein: CASSYQQTKGNTEAFF; CDR3 DNA: TGTGCCAGCAGTTACCAGCAGACTAAGGGAAACACTGAAGCTTTCTTT; V gene: TRBV6-2/TRBV6-3; J gene: TRBJ1-1; D gene: -; clone size: -
CDR3 protein: CASSLAEDSPVHEKLFF; CDR3 DNA: TGTGCCAGCAGCCTCGCAGAAGACAGCCCCGTGCATGAAAAACTGTTTTTT; V gene: TRBV4-2; J gene: TRBJ1-4; D gene: -; clone size: -
CDR3 protein: CASSPRRGVQNTEAFF; CDR3 DNA: TGTGCCAGCAGCCCAAGGCGGGGGGTCCAGAACACTGAAGCTTTCTTT; V gene: TRBV7-8; J gene: TRBJ1-1; D gene: -; clone size: -
CDR3 protein: CASSSTTNEKLFF; CDR3 DNA: TGTGCCAGCAGTTCAACAACTAATGAAAAACTGTTTTTT; V gene: TRBV6-5; J gene: TRBJ1-4; D gene: -; clone size: -
CDR3 protein: CASSQARTSGGSTETQYF; CDR3 DNA: TGCGCCAGCAGCCAAGCTCGGACTAGCGGGGGGTCAACGGAGACCCAGTACTTC; V gene: TRBV4-1; J gene: TRBJ2-5; D gene: TRBD2; clone size: -